This T cell receptor (beta chain) stems from a study of blood T cells in healthy people across ages. Study overall: Per every two T cells, about one barcoded beta molecule was captured by template switching. Whole-study results and caveats: TCR beta diversity, measured per million T cells, fell in a roughly linear way with age.

For the second PCR, which ran for roughly 6 to 12 cycles, a sample-barcoded 5' primer and a J-beta primer mix were used. TCRdb processed the 5' RACE reads anew with MiXCR; each CDR3 protein has one entry. The data hold around 700,000 distinct CDR3 sequences, with roughly 25% observed a single time. This clonotype was observed a few times. Its specificity is not known. This CDR3 region has 16 residues. The V segment lost 5 bases and the J segment 2 bases; nucleotides outside the gene matches: 8. Germline V gives CDR1 SGHTA, CDR2 FQGNSA. The same specimen was also included in a second study, on T cells of mothers and their children. That report adds: Reads obtained per mother exceeded 8.5 million TCR beta CDR3 reads, with roughly 3 million obtained per child.

The chain carries TRBV7-2 and TRBJ2-3; TRBD2 aligns across 9 bases. Sequencing used blood. This clonotype was sampled from a boy aged 5-17 years in good health. The CDR3 DNA reads TGTGCCAGCAGCCAACTTTCTAGCGGGACCACAGATACGCAGTATTTT. This gives the protein CASSQLSSGTTDTQYF. The full variable domain, in which reference TRBV7-2 and TRBJ2-3 provide the parts outside the CDR3, is GAGVSQSPSNKVTEKGKDVELRCDPISGHTALYWYRQSLGQGLEFLIYFQGNSAPDKSGLPSDRFSAERTGGSVSTLTIQRTQQEDSAVYLCASSQLSSGTTDTQYFGPGTRLTVL.